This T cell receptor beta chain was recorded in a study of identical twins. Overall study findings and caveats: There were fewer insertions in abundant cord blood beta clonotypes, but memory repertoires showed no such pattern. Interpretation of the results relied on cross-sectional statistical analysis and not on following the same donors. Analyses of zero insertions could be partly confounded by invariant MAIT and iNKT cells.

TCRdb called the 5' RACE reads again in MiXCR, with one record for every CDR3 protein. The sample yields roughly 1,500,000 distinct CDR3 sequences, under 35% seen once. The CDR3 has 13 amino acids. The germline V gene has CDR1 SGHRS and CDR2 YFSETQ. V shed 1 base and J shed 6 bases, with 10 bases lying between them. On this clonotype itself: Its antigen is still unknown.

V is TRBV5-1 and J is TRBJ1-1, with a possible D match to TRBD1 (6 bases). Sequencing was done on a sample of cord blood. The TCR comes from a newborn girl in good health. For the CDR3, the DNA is TGCGCCAGCAGCTTGAACAGGGACGCTGAAGCTTTCTTT. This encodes CASSLNRDAEAFF. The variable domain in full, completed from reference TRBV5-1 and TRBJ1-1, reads KAGVTQTPRYLIKTRGQQVTLSCSPISGHRSVSWYQQTPGQGLQFLFEYFSETQRNKGNFPGRFSGRQFSNSRSEMNVSTLELGDSALYLCASSLNRDAEAFFGQGTRLTVV.